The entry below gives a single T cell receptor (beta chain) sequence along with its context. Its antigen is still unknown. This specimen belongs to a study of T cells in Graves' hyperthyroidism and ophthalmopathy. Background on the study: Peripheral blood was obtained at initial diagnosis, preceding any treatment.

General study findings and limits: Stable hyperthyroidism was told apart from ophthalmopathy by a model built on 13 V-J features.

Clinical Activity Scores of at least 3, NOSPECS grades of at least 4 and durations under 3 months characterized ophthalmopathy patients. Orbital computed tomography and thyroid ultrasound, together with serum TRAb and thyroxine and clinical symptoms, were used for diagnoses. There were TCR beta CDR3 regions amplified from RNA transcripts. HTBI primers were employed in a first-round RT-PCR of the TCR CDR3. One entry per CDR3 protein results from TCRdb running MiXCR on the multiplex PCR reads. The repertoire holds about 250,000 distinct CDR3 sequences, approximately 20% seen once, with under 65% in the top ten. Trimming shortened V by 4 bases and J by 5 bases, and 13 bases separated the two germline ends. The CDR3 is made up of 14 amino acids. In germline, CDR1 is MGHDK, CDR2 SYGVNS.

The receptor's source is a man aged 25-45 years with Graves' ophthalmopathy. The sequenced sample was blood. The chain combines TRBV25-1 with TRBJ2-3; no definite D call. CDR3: CASSAIALGDTQYF. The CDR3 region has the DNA TGTGCCAGCAGTGCCATCGCCCTGGGAGATACGCAGTATTTT.